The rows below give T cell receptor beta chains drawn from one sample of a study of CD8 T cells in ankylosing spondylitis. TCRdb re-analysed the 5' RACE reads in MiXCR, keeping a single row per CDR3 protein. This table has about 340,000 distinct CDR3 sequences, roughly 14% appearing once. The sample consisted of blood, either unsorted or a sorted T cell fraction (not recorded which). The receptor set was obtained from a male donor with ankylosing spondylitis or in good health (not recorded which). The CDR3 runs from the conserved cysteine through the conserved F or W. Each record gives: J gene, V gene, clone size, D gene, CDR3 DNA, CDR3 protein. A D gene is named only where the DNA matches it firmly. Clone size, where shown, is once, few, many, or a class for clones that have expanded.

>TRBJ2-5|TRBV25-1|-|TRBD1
TGTGCCAGCAGATCAGGGGGTCAAGGGGAGACCCAGTACTTC
CASRSGGQGETQYF
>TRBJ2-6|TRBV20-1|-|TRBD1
TGCAGTGCTACCGGACAGGGGGCCGGGGCCAACGTCCTGACTTTC
CSATGQGAGANVLTF
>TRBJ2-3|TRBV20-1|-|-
TGCAGTGCTCCGACTAGTGTGGTTGATACGCAGTATTTT
CSAPTSVVDTQYF
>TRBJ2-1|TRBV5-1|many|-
TGCGCCAGCAGCCTAGGGGATCGGAACAATGAGCAGTTCTTC
CASSLGDRNNEQFF
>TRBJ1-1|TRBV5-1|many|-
TGCGCCAGCAGCCCGGGGAACCTGGGTTTGAACACTGAAGCTTTCTTT
CASSPGNLGLNTEAFF
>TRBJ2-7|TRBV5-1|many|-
TGCGCCAGCAGCTTGGTAGGAGATTCCTACGAGCAGTACTTC
CASSLVGDSYEQYF
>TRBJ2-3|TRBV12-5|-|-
TGTGCTAGTGGCCTTCGGGGCGGCACAGATACGCAGTATTTT
CASGLRGGTDTQYF
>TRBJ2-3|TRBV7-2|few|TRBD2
TGTGCCAGCAGCTTAGGAAGCGGGGGGGCGGCAGATACGCAGTATTTT
CASSLGSGGAADTQYF
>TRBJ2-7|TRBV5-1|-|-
TGCGCCAGCAGCACTTCCGCCACCTACGAGCAGTACTTC
CASSTSATYEQYF
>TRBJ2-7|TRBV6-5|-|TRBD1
TGTGCCAGCAGTTACTCAGGACAGGGAAGAGAGGCCTACGAGCAGTACTTC
CASSYSGQGREAYEQYF
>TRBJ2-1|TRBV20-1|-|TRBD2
TGCAGTGCTAGAGATGCGGTAGCGGGATCCGATGAGCAGTTCTTC
CSARDAVAGSDEQFF
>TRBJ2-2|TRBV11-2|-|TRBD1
TGTGCCAGCAGCCGTGGACAGGTTATCACCGGGGAGCTGTTTTTT
CASSRGQVITGELFF
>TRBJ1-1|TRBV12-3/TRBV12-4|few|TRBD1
TGTGCCAGCAGTTTAGAAGGGGGCGATTATGAAGCTTTCTTT
CASSLEGGDYEAFF
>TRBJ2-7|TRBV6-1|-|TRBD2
TGTGCCAGCAGTGAAGAAGCGGGAAGCTCCTACGAGCAGTACTTC
CASSEEAGSSYEQYF
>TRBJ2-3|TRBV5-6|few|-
TGTGCCAGCAGCAGAACACAGGGCACAGATACGCAGTATTTT
CASSRTQGTDTQYF
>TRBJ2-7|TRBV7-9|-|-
TGTGCCAGCAGCTCCCTGTGGGGGTTCTACGAGCAGTACTTC
CASSSLWGFYEQYF
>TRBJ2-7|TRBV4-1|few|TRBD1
TGCGCCAGCAGCCAACCGGGACAGTCCTACGAGCAGTACTTC
CASSQPGQSYEQYF
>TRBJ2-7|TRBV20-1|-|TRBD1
TGCAGTGCTGGACCAACAGGGGACGAGCAGTACTTC
CSAGPTGDEQYF
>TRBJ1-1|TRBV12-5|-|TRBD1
TGTGCTAGTGGTTGGGGACAGGGGGACACTGAAGCTTTCTTT
CASGWGQGDTEAFF
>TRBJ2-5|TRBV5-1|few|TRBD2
TGCGCCAGCAGCCGGGCTAGCGGGGAAGAGACCCAGTACTTC
CASSRASGEETQYF
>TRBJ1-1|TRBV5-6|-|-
TGTGCCAGCAGCTTGGGGCCCGGGGGTGGTGAAGCTTTCTTT
CASSLGPGGGEAFF
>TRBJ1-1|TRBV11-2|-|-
TGTGCCAGCAGCTTAGAGGGGACATGGATTCTAGGGACTGAAGCTTTCTTT
CASSLEGTWILGTEAFF
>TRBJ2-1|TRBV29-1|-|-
TGCAGCGTTGAAACAGTCCGAGAGCAGTTCTTC
CSVETVREQFF
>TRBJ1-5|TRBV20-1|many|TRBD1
TGCAGTGCTAGAGAGGACAGGGGGATCCAGCCCCAGCATTTT
CSAREDRGIQPQHF
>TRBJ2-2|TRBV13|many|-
TGTGCCAGCAGCAAGAGCGGTTTCTCGAACACCGGGGAGCTGTTTTTT
CASSKSGFSNTGELFF
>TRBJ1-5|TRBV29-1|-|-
TGCAGCGTCCGAGAGGCAGGCAACAGCAATCAGCCCCAGCATTTT
CSVREAGNSNQPQHF